Listed below are T cell receptor beta chains from one sample, sequenced in a study of blood T cell repertoires in COVID-19. The table came from immunoSEQ multiplex PCR; TCRdb's copy has only in-frame clones and leaves some out. The sample shows 350,000 to 500,000 clones, about 90% of them seen only once. The sample taken for sequencing was peripheral blood. The receptors come from a man aged 18 to 29 with COVID-19, enrolled during active disease. Each CDR3 is given with its conserved first and last residue. A D gene is named only where the DNA matches it firmly. Expanded clones are given a class, and other clones once, few, many or no size at all.

D gene: TRBD1; clone size: NA; V gene: TRBV12-3/TRBV12-4; J gene: TRBJ1-2; CDR3 protein: CASNADRGYGYTF; CDR3 DNA: TGTGCCAGCAACGCCGACAGGGGCTATGGCTACACCTTC
D gene: NA; clone size: NA; V gene: TRBV27; J gene: TRBJ1-6; CDR3 protein: CASSLWEDSPLHF; CDR3 DNA: TGTGCCAGCAGTTTATGGGAGGATTCACCCCTCCACTTT
D gene: NA; clone size: NA; V gene: TRBV19; J gene: TRBJ1-1; CDR3 protein: CASSVKGDTEAFF; CDR3 DNA: TGTGCCAGTTCGGTTAAGGGGGACACTGAAGCTTTCTTT
D gene: TRBD1; clone size: NA; V gene: TRBV11-3; J gene: TRBJ2-5; CDR3 protein: CASSTGTGREETQYF; CDR3 DNA: TGTGCCAGCAGCACAGGGACAGGGAGGGAAGAGACCCAGTACTTC
D gene: TRBD2; clone size: NA; V gene: TRBV5-1; J gene: TRBJ2-7; CDR3 protein: CASSFIPGLAGSYEQYF; CDR3 DNA: TGCGCCAGCAGCTTTATCCCTGGACTAGCGGGATCCTACGAGCAGTACTTC
D gene: NA; clone size: NA; V gene: TRBV5-1; J gene: TRBJ1-1; CDR3 protein: CASSIRQYTEAFF; CDR3 DNA: TGCGCCAGCAGCATAAGACAGTACACTGAAGCTTTCTTT
D gene: NA; clone size: NA; V gene: TRBV29-1; J gene: TRBJ1-1; CDR3 protein: CSVQGQANTEAFF; CDR3 DNA: TGCAGCGTTCAGGGGCAGGCGAACACTGAAGCTTTCTTT
D gene: NA; clone size: once; V gene: TRBV27; J gene: TRBJ1-6; CDR3 protein: CASSFQGFGSPLHF; CDR3 DNA: TGTGCCAGCAGTTTTCAGGGATTTGGTTCACCCCTCCACTTT
D gene: TRBD1; clone size: NA; V gene: TRBV7-9; J gene: TRBJ1-2; CDR3 protein: CASSPSWRGHGYTF; CDR3 DNA: TGTGCCAGCAGCCCTTCCTGGAGGGGGCATGGCTACACCTTC
D gene: NA; clone size: NA; V gene: TRBV11-2; J gene: TRBJ2-2; CDR3 protein: CASRSTGTPNTGELFF; CDR3 DNA: TGTGCCAGCAGGTCCACCGGGACTCCGAACACCGGGGAGCTGTTTTTT
D gene: NA; clone size: once; V gene: TRBV18; J gene: TRBJ2-5; CDR3 protein: CASSENRERQETQYF; CDR3 DNA: TGTGCCAGCTCGGAAAACCGGGAACGACAAGAGACCCAGTACTTC
D gene: NA; clone size: NA; V gene: TRBV12-5; J gene: TRBJ2-7; CDR3 protein: CASGLVRTRLSYEQYF; CDR3 DNA: TGTGCTAGTGGTTTGGTACGAACGCGGCTCTCCTACGAGCAGTACTTC
D gene: TRBD1; clone size: NA; V gene: TRBV6-1; J gene: TRBJ1-6; CDR3 protein: CASSERGRISPLHF; CDR3 DNA: TGTGCCAGCAGTGAGAGGGGGCGGATTTCACCCCTCCACTTT
D gene: NA; clone size: many; V gene: TRBV24-1; J gene: TRBJ2-3; CDR3 protein: CATSDLGGRTTDTQYF; CDR3 DNA: TGTGCCACCAGTGATTTGGGAGGGCGGACCACAGATACGCAGTATTTT
D gene: NA; clone size: NA; V gene: TRBV10-3; J gene: TRBJ2-5; CDR3 protein: CATRDSQETQYF; CDR3 DNA: TGTGCCACGCGGGACAGCCAAGAGACCCAGTACTTC